The rows below give T cell receptor beta chains drawn from one sample of a study of blood T cells in healthy people across ages. In TCRdb, the 5' RACE reads were re-called with MiXCR into one record per CDR3 protein. In the table there are hundreds of thousands of distinct CDR3 sequences, just over 55% of which are singletons. Sequencing input: blood. Receptor source: a middle-aged man in good health. CDR3s include the opening cysteine and the closing phenylalanine or tryptophan. D genes are given only for firm matches. Only some rows state a clone size, as once, few, many or a class for expanded clones.

v_call	d_call	clone_size	j_call	cdr3_aa	cdr3_nt
TRBV6-6	-	-	TRBJ2-1	CASTLSSRTYNEQFF	TGTGCCAGCACTCTTAGCTCCCGTACCTACAATGAGCAGTTCTTC
TRBV6-2/TRBV6-3	-	-	TRBJ2-7	CASSYIVGNREPYEQYF	TGTGCCAGCAGTTACATTGTGGGGAATCGGGAGCCCTACGAGCAGTACTTC
TRBV20-1	-	-	TRBJ2-1	CSARDRGRPLDEQFF	TGCAGTGCTAGGGATAGGGGCAGGCCTTTGGATGAGCAGTTCTTC
TRBV4-3	TRBD2	-	TRBJ2-1	CASSQDGQTSGNEQFF	TGCGCCAGCAGCCAAGATGGGCAGACTAGCGGCAATGAGCAGTTCTTC
TRBV6-6	TRBD1	-	TRBJ1-1	CASRLQGAGNTEAFF	TGTGCCAGCAGACTCCAGGGGGCCGGCAACACTGAAGCTTTCTTT
TRBV7-3	TRBD2	-	TRBJ2-7	CASSVPSGSKLRASATYEQYF	TGTGCCAGCAGCGTCCCTAGCGGGAGTAAATTAAGAGCGAGCGCGACCTACGAGCAGTACTTC
TRBV12-3/TRBV12-4	TRBD1	-	TRBJ2-3	CASNNGQGRDTQYF	TGTGCCAGCAACAACGGACAGGGGAGGGATACGCAGTATTTT
TRBV5-1	TRBD2	few	TRBJ2-1	CASNTELAEEQFF	TGCGCCAGCAACACAGAACTAGCGGAGGAGCAGTTCTTC
TRBV9	TRBD1	-	TRBJ2-7	CASSPVTGWYEQYF	TGTGCCAGCAGCCCAGTGACAGGGTGGTACGAGCAGTACTTC
TRBV15	TRBD2	few	TRBJ2-5	CATSRGGLETQYF	TGTGCCACCAGCAGGGGAGGGCTTGAGACCCAGTACTTC
TRBV6-5	TRBD2	few	TRBJ2-4	CASSVGGRNIQYF	TGTGCCAGCAGTGTGGGGGGGAGAAACATTCAGTACTTC
TRBV28	TRBD1	-	TRBJ1-5	CATADRGNQPQHF	TGTGCCACCGCCGACAGGGGCAATCAGCCCCAGCATTTT
TRBV4-3	TRBD2	-	TRBJ2-1	CASSQFLAGRNEQFF	TGCGCCAGCAGCCAATTCCTAGCGGGACGAAATGAGCAGTTCTTC
TRBV20-1	TRBD2	-	TRBJ2-1	CSVEPSGKYNEQFF	TGCAGTGTCGAGCCTAGCGGAAAATACAATGAGCAGTTCTTC
TRBV27	TRBD2	-	TRBJ2-7	CASSLSTSGHYEQYF	TGTGCCAGCAGTTTATCGACTAGCGGCCACTACGAGCAGTACTTC
TRBV6-2/TRBV6-3	-	-	TRBJ2-3	CASSYALGASADTQYF	TGTGCCAGCAGTTATGCTCTAGGGGCTAGCGCGGATACGCAGTATTTT
TRBV28	TRBD1	few	TRBJ1-2	CASSLGTGGASNFGYTF	TGTGCCAGCAGTTTGGGGACAGGGGGCGCGAGTAACTTTGGCTACACCTTC
TRBV5-1	-	once	TRBJ1-2	CASSLEGTSGHNGYTF	TGCGCCAGCAGCTTGGAGGGGACATCGGGCCATAATGGCTACACCTTC
TRBV7-2	-	-	TRBJ2-5	CASSLVRGSPQETQYF	TGTGCCAGCAGCTTAGTCAGAGGCTCCCCGCAAGAGACCCAGTACTTC
TRBV7-2	-	once	TRBJ1-6	CASSPDGQRTLHF	TGTGCCAGCAGCCCTGACGGACAGCGAACCCTCCACTTT
TRBV28	TRBD1	-	TRBJ2-7	CASSLLGQGDHEQYF	TGTGCCAGCAGTTTATTGGGACAGGGGGATCACGAGCAGTACTTC
TRBV20-1	-	-	TRBJ2-5	CSAQDRRARGTETQYF	TGCAGTGCGCAGGATCGGAGGGCGCGTGGTACAGAGACCCAGTACTTC
TRBV11-2	-	few	TRBJ2-5	CASSVSDQETQYF	TGTGCCAGCAGCGTATCAGATCAAGAGACCCAGTACTTC
TRBV20-1	TRBD2	few	TRBJ2-3	CSATELAGGADTQYF	TGCAGTGCCACAGAACTAGCGGGAGGCGCAGATACGCAGTATTTT
TRBV7-2	-	few	TRBJ2-1	CASIPPGVSGNNEQFF	TGTGCCAGCATCCCCCCGGGGGTTAGCGGTAACAATGAGCAGTTCTTC
TRBV4-2	-	-	TRBJ1-5	CASSQDLSRDQPQHF	TGTGCCAGCAGCCAAGATCTCTCCCGGGATCAGCCCCAGCATTTT
TRBV18	TRBD1	-	TRBJ1-1	CASSPPRTGRAEAFF	TGTGCCAGCTCACCACCAAGGACAGGGAGGGCTGAAGCTTTCTTT
TRBV20-1	-	-	TRBJ2-3	CSARPALHSSDTQYF	TGCAGTGCTAGACCTGCTTTGCATTCTTCAGATACGCAGTATTTT
TRBV28	-	once	TRBJ1-1	CASSHSGTIEAFF	TGTGCCAGCAGCCATTCTGGGACAATTGAAGCTTTCTTT
TRBV12-3/TRBV12-4	TRBD2	-	TRBJ2-1	CASSFGTSGLRGDEQFF	TGTGCCAGCAGTTTCGGGACTAGCGGCCTTCGGGGGGATGAGCAGTTCTTC
TRBV5-8	-	-	TRBJ2-1	CASTHYRESNEQFF	TGTGCCAGCACCCATTACAGGGAAAGCAATGAGCAGTTCTTC
TRBV7-3	-	-	TRBJ1-2	CASSSGYYYGYTF	TGTGCCAGCAGCTCTGGGTACTACTATGGCTACACCTTC
TRBV12-5	-	-	TRBJ1-2	CASFTDIADGYTF	TGTGCTAGCTTCACCGATATCGCAGATGGCTACACCTTC
TRBV27	-	few	TRBJ2-6	CASSLFFSGANVLTF	TGTGCCAGCAGTTTATTTTTCTCTGGGGCCAACGTCCTGACTTTC
TRBV25-1	TRBD2	-	TRBJ2-3	CASSEAGAQYF	TGTGCCAGCAGTGAGGCGGGGGCGCAGTATTTT
TRBV27	-	-	TRBJ2-3	CASSFADTDTQYF	TGTGCCAGCTCCTTCGCGGACACAGATACGCAGTATTTT
TRBV6-2/TRBV6-3	-	-	TRBJ1-6	CASSEPGQNSPLHF	TGTGCCAGCAGCGAACCGGGACAAAATTCACCCCTCCACTTT
TRBV5-4	-	-	TRBJ2-5	CASNLPGSQETQYF	TGTGCCAGCAATCTCCCCGGCAGCCAAGAGACCCAGTACTTC
TRBV20-1	TRBD1	-	TRBJ1-2	CSARLPGGTGYTF	TGCAGTGCTAGACTTCCAGGGGGGACGGGCTACACCTTC
TRBV7-2	-	-	TRBJ2-2	CASSFAPNTGELFF	TGTGCCAGCAGCTTCGCTCCCAACACCGGGGAGCTGTTTTTT
TRBV2	TRBD1	-	TRBJ2-5	CASSESPRTGIETQYF	TGTGCCAGCAGTGAAAGCCCCCGGACAGGGATCGAGACCCAGTACTTC
TRBV28	TRBD2	-	TRBJ2-1	CASSLPSGVYNEQFF	TGTGCCAGCAGTTTACCTAGCGGGGTCTACAATGAGCAGTTCTTC
TRBV5-1	TRBD2	few	TRBJ2-3	CASSHTSGSPDTQYF	TGCGCCAGCAGCCATACTAGCGGGAGTCCAGATACGCAGTATTTT
TRBV18	-	-	TRBJ2-7	CATADGSSYEQYF	TGTGCCACCGCCGACGGGAGCTCCTACGAGCAGTACTTC
TRBV11-3	-	many	TRBJ2-3	CASSLEGTDTQYF	TGCGCCAGCAGCTTGGAAGGCACAGATACGCAGTATTTT
TRBV3-1	-	-	TRBJ2-5	CASSTQLQETQYF	TGTGCCAGCAGCACACAGCTACAAGAGACCCAGTACTTC
TRBV10-3	-	once	TRBJ2-1	CAISELGPQFF	TGTGCCATCAGTGAGTTGGGCCCGCAGTTCTTC
TRBV11-2	TRBD2	-	TRBJ2-3	CASRLGLAGDTQYF	TGTGCCAGCAGATTAGGACTAGCGGGAGATACGCAGTATTTT
TRBV2	TRBD1	-	TRBJ1-2	CASSVSPGGLDGYTF	TGTGCCAGCAGTGTATCTCCAGGGGGCCTGGATGGCTACACCTTC
TRBV29-1	-	few	TRBJ1-1	CSVEGVGAEAFF	TGCAGCGTTGAAGGTGTAGGGGCTGAAGCTTTCTTT
TRBV29-1	-	few	TRBJ1-5	CSVGTGNQPQHF	TGCAGCGTTGGAACAGGCAATCAGCCCCAGCATTTT
TRBV29-1	-	-	TRBJ2-3	CSVEDIRGRRSTDTQYF	TGCAGCGTTGAAGATATTCGAGGGCGGAGGTCCACAGATACGCAGTATTTT
TRBV12-3/TRBV12-4	TRBD1	few	TRBJ2-3	CASSWTGGDFGQYF	TGTGCCAGCAGCTGGACAGGGGGCGACTTTGGGCAGTATTTT
TRBV5-1	-	few	TRBJ1-2	CASSSTDYGYTF	TGCGCCAGCAGCTCGACAGACTATGGCTACACCTTC
TRBV29-1	TRBD2	-	TRBJ2-5	CSVDGGGGIETQYF	TGCAGCGTTGACGGGGGGGGGGGGATCGAGACCCAGTACTTC